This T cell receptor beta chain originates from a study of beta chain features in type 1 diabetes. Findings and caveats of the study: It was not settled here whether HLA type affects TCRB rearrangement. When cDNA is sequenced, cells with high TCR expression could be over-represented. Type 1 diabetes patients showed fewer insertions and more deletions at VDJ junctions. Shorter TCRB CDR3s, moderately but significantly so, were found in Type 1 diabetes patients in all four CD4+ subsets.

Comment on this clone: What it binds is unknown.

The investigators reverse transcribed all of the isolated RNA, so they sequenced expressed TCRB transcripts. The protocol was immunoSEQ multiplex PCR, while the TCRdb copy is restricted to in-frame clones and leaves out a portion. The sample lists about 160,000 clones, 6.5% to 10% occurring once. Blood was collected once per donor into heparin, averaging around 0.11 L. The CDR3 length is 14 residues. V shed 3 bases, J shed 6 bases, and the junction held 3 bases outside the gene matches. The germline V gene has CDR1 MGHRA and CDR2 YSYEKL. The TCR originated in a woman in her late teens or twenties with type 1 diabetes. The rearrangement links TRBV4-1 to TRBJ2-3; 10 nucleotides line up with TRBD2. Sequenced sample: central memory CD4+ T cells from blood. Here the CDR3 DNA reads TGCGCCAGCAGCCAGAATAGCGGGAGGGATACGCAGTATTTT. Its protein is CASSQNSGRDTQYF.